The TCR beta chain under discussion was sequenced for a study of PD-1 blockade in mismatch repair-deficient tumors. V lost 3 bases and J lost 4; bases outside the gene matches: 11. Germline V CDR1 and CDR2: SNHLY, FYNNEI. CDR3 size: 16 residues. Produced via immunoSEQ multiplex PCR; TCRdb's table is partial and in-frame only. The repertoire has 38,000 or so clones, approximately 85% of them found once; the top ten carry around 3.9%. This specimen consisted of peripheral blood, obtained 76 weeks after starting pembrolizumab. This TCR was recovered from an adult with mismatch repair-deficient cancer. This chain joins TRBV2 and TRBJ1-1, with 7 nucleotides matching TRBD1. The CDR3 reads CASSDIGGEASTEAFF. The DNA of the CDR3 is TGTGCCAGCAGTGATATAGGGGGCGAAGCCTCCACTGAAGCTTTCTTT.